These T cell receptor beta chains were read from a single sample in a study of blood T cell repertoires in COVID-19. Some clones are missing from TCRdb's copy, which holds only in-frame ones; the method was immunoSEQ multiplex PCR. The sample has more than 150,000 clones; around 84% are singletons. Sequenced: peripheral blood. The receptors derive from a woman aged 45 to 65 with acute or convalescent COVID-19. Each CDR3 is given with its conserved first and last residue. D genes are given only for firm matches.

.	TRBV4-3	TRBJ1-1	19	CASSQEEYPDGGRYTEAFF
TRBD2	TRBV7-2	TRBJ2-7	18	CASSLERASGARGYEQYF
TRBD1	TRBV4-3	TRBJ1-1	15	CASRRGQGLNTEAFF
.	TRBV13	TRBJ2-1	17	CASSFVSWLGGGHEQFF
TRBD2	TRBV5-1	TRBJ2-5	16	CASRLGLAGGQETQYF
.	TRBV9	TRBJ1-1	16	CASSVLGGNMNTEAFF
TRBD1	TRBV6-1	TRBJ1-6	22	CASSEPKFDRGYFSSGNSPLHF
TRBD1	TRBV4-3	TRBJ1-2	17	CASSQMAGQERNYGYTF
TRBD1	TRBV6-6	TRBJ1-6	20	CASSRLRGQGAYSYNSPLHF
.	TRBV9	TRBJ2-3	15	CASSVGLAPSDTQYF
TRBD1	TRBV5-1	TRBJ2-7	15	CASSLDGTANYEQYF
.	TRBV6-5	TRBJ2-2	14	CASSRSGTTGELFF
.	TRBV4-2	TRBJ1-3	15	CASSQAQGSGNTIYF
.	TRBV9	TRBJ2-3	15	CASSVVEASTDTQYF
.	TRBV7-9	TRBJ2-7	12	CASSSLAHEQYF
TRBD2	TRBV4-2	TRBJ2-3	19	CASSQAQTSGVSRPDTQYF
TRBD1	TRBV4-3	TRBJ1-2	17	CASSQEWRQGGLGGYTF
TRBD2	TRBV18	TRBJ2-3	17	CASSPTTSGQSTDTQYF
.	TRBV9	TRBJ1-2	12	CASRGQDYGYTF